This T cell receptor beta chain was sequenced in a study of blood T cell repertoires in COVID-19. Study context: Researchers got acute and convalescent COVID-19 samples from the United States, Italy and Spain. Nucleic acid was either cDNA or gDNA, and it came from T cells, B-cell-depleted T cells, or PBMCs.

This table comes from immunoSEQ multiplex PCR, and its TCRdb copy is limited to in-frame clones, with some not included. The repertoire has about half a million clones, 70% to 90% of them found once; the top ten carry about 3.2%. Germline CDR1 and CDR2: MNHEY and SVGEGT. V lost 2 bases and J 4 bases, leaving 14 bases between the germline ends. CDR3 length: 15 residues. The specimen sequenced was peripheral blood. The chain uses TRBV6-2 or TRBV6-3 and TRBJ1-2; D possibly corresponds to TRBD1 (6 bases). The clonotype was recovered from a human donor in a cohort sampled during active COVID-19. The CDR3 DNA is TGTGCCAGCAGTTACCCGCGAGGGACATCCTATGGCTACACCTTC. It codes for CASSYPRGTSYGYTF.